The source of this TCR beta chain is a study of cytomegalovirus exposure and HLA in healthy donors. Amplification used 60 Vbeta primers and 13 Jbeta primers. The method was immunoSEQ multiplex PCR; TCRdb's version includes in-frame clones alone and lacks a portion of them. The data hold approximately 190,000 clones, with over 70% observed a single time. Points on this clone: Antigen: not known.

The length of the CDR3 is 13 residues. V shed 3 bases, J shed 5 bases, and the junction held 3 bases outside the gene matches. The germline gives CDR1 MGHDK, CDR2 SYGVNS. Study results and limitations: The HLA-A and HLA-B alleles of most subjects were reportedly predicted accurately from TCR beta sequences. Common viral pathogens seemed to be connected with several of the most significant clusters, according to a later analysis.

The receptor comes from a woman under 30 in good health and CMV-seropositive. The V gene is TRBV25-1, the J gene TRBJ2-5, with 7 bases that match TRBD1. Sequencing was carried out using PBMCs. CDR3 amino acids: CASSDDRVETQYF. Here the CDR3 DNA reads TGTGCCAGCAGTGACGACAGGGTCGAGACCCAGTACTTC.